The 21 T cell receptor beta chains below all came from one sample that was sequenced in a study of T cells in Graves' hyperthyroidism and ophthalmopathy. Amplification of TCR beta CDR3 regions was performed using RNA transcripts as template. First-round RT-PCR targeting the TCR CDR3 was performed with the HTBI primer set. MiXCR was run by TCRdb on the multiplex PCR reads, yielding one entry per CDR3 protein. In the table there are approximately 510,000 distinct CDR3 sequences, 35% to 50% of which are singletons. Specimen: peripheral blood or thyroid tissue (not recorded which). These receptors all stem from an adult woman with Graves' disease, either hyperthyroidism or ophthalmopathy (not recorded which).

The genes are TRBV2 and TRBJ1-4; 7 bases agree with TRBD1. CDR3 size: 13 residues. Germline CDR1 reads SNHLY; CDR2 reads FYNNEI. Trimming cost V 6 bases and J 6 bases; bases outside gene matches: 4. Here the CDR3 reads CASREGTDEKLFF. The CDR3 nucleotides read TGTGCCAGCAGGGAGGGGACAGATGAAAAACTGTTTTTT.

The chain uses TRBV29-1 and TRBJ2-2; no firm D call. The CDR3 runs 9 residues. Trimming removed 8 bases from V and 8 bases from J, with 6 bases in between. Looked up from germline, CDR1 is SQVTM and CDR2 is ANQGSEA. DNA of the CDR3: TGCAGCTTAGTAGGGGAGCTGTTTTTT. Translating it yields CSLVGELFF.

This chain uses TRBV7-9 with TRBJ1-5, with D possibly being TRBD1 (6 bases). The CDR3 runs 15 residues. Per germline, CDR1 SEHNR and CDR2 FQNEAQ (reference sequence). V gave up 1 base and J gave up 9 bases, with 16 bases separating them. Here the CDR3 DNA reads TGTGCCAGCAGCTTAGGGCAGGGGTCGATATGGCCCCAGCATTTT. This codes for CASSLGQGSIWPQHF.

This clonotype was counted many times. This chain joins TRBV5-4 and TRBJ2-7, with D possibly being TRBD2 (6 bases). Germline V gives CDR1 SGHNT, CDR2 YYREEE (reference sequence). V lost 0 bases, J lost 1 base, and 11 bases lay in between. The length of the CDR3 is 15 residues. The CDR3 sequence is CASSLAASVSYEQYF. The CDR3 bases are TGTGCCAGCAGCTTGGCGGCTAGCGTTTCCTACGAGCAGTACTTC.

This clonotype was counted only a few times. The rearrangement uses TRBV7-2 and TRBJ1-2; a possible D gene is TRBD1 (5 bases). Per the germline V gene, CDR1 is SGHTA and CDR2 is FQGNSA. Between the trimmed V and J ends, which lost 2 bases and 4 bases, there was a span of 14 bases. The CDR3 covers 15 residues. As DNA, the CDR3 is TGTGCCAGCAGCTTAACGATGGCGGGGCCCTATGGCTACACCTTC. Amino acids: CASSLTMAGPYGYTF.

This clonotype was seen repeatedly, ten times or more. The gene calls are TRBV7-8 and TRBJ2-7, with unresolved D. Looked up from germline, CDR1 is SGHVS and CDR2 is FQNEAQ. This CDR3 is 11 amino acids long. V lost 4 bases and J 7 bases, leaving 8 bases between the germline ends. The CDR3 DNA reads TGTGCCAGCAGCTCGATCGTAGAGCAGTACTTC. It yields the protein CASSSIVEQYF.

Ten or more counts support this clonotype. The rearrangement joins TRBV5-1 to TRBJ1-1, with D possibly TRBD1 on 6 matching bases. Germline CDR1 is SGHRS and CDR2 is YFSETQ. The V end lost 4 bases, the J end lost 4 bases, and 17 bases lay between the germline ends. The CDR3 runs 15 residues. This CDR3 reads CASSTMTGGSTEAFF. CDR3 coding DNA: TGCGCCAGCAGCACGATGACAGGAGGTTCCACTGAAGCTTTCTTT.

This clonotype is a singleton in its sample. The V and J genes are TRBV20-1 and TRBJ1-2; unclear D gene. CDR3 length: 13 amino acids. V lost 1 base and J lost 5, with 11 bases in between. Germline CDR1 reads DFQATT; CDR2 reads SNEGSKA (reference sequence). The CDR3 DNA sequence: TGCAGTGCTAGAGTACTAGGGTCGTATGGCTACACCTTC. The encoded protein is CSARVLGSYGYTF.

This clonotype was observed many times. The chain joins TRBV4-2 to TRBJ1-3; 9 bases align to TRBD1. V dropped 5 bases and J dropped 1; count of bases not matched to a gene: 3. The germline gives CDR1 LGHNA, CDR2 YNFKEQ. CDR3 length: 15 residues. The CDR3 nucleotides are TGTGCCAGCAGCTCCGGGACAGGGTCTGGAAACACCATATATTTT. Translating gives CASSSGTGSGNTIYF.

This clonotype was seen at least ten times. V is TRBV29-1 and J is TRBJ2-3; no clear D. Trimming cost V 4 bases and J 4 bases, with 9 bases left between them. This CDR3 is built from 12 residues. Germline-derived CDR1 and CDR2 are SQVTM and ANQGSEA. CDR3 loop: CSVGAVSDTQYF. The CDR3, as DNA: TGCAGCGTTGGGGCGGTCTCAGATACGCAGTATTTT.

The CDR3 bases are TGTGCCAGCAGCTTTTCGGGACTAGCGGGAGTTTGGGGAGAGACCCAGTACTTC. Translating it yields CASSFSGLAGVWGETQYF. The rearrangement joins TRBV7-2 to TRBJ2-5, with 14 bases fitting TRBD2. With 3 bases clipped from V and 4 bases from J, the junction kept 10 bases outside the gene matches. The CDR3 contains 18 residues. Germline V CDR1 and CDR2: SGHTA, FQGNSA.

This clonotype turned up a few times. The J gene is TRBJ2-7, the V gene TRBV29-1, with 9 bases aligning to TRBD1. The CDR3 is made up of 12 amino acids. CDR1 is SQVTM, CDR2 ANQGSEA, per germline. The CDR3 sequence is CRDDRGVSEQYF. CDR3 in DNA: TGCAGGGACGACAGGGGGGTCTCCGAGCAGTACTTC.

The genes are TRBV7-6 and TRBJ2-7; weak D call: TRBD2 (5 bases). This CDR3 comprises 15 residues. Germline CDR1 reads SGHVS; CDR2 reads FNYEAQ. V was pared by 1 base and J by 2 bases, with 12 bases between. This CDR3 is CASSLGSSGTYEQYF. The CDR3 region has the DNA TGTGCCAGCAGCTTAGGATCCTCCGGGACCTACGAGCAGTACTTC.

The J gene is TRBJ1-5, the V gene TRBV20-1, with a weak D call TRBD1 (6 bases). This CDR3 spans 16 amino acids. Germline CDR1 DFQATT, CDR2 SNEGSKA (reference sequence). Trimming cost V 0 bases and J 3 bases, with 15 bases left between them. The CDR3 protein is CSARDRSRTANQPQHF. In DNA, the CDR3 is TGCAGTGCTAGAGATAGAAGCAGGACAGCCAATCAGCCCCAGCATTTT.

This clonotype was seen a handful of times. The chain employs TRBV6-1 and TRBJ2-7; no clear D. The germline V gene has CDR1 MNHNS and CDR2 SASEGT. The CDR3 consists of 14 residues. Trimming shortened V by 3 bases and J by 2 bases, and 11 bases separated the two germline ends. The CDR3 DNA sequence: TGTGCCAGCAGTGAGGTCGGCAGAACCTACGAGCAGTACTTC. Translation gives CASSEVGRTYEQYF.

The chain carries TRBV24-1 and TRBJ2-5, with D possibly being TRBD2 (5 bases). The CDR3 sequence is 14 residues long. The V gene lost 5 bases and the J gene lost 6 bases, with 15 bases spanning the gap. Germline CDR1 is KGHDR and CDR2 is SFDVKD. The CDR3 sequence is CATSGGPGEQTQYF. The CDR3, as DNA: TGTGCCACCAGTGGAGGGCCTGGCGAGCAGACCCAGTACTTC.

This chain uses TRBV6-5 with TRBJ2-5, with D uncertain. CDR1 and CDR2 from the germline V gene are MNHEY and SVGAGI. The CDR3 extends over 15 amino acids. V was pared by 4 bases and J by 1 base, with 13 bases between. The CDR3 DNA follows: TGTGCCAGCAGTTTGCTACAACAGCCCCAAGAGACCCAGTACTTC. It is translated as CASSLLQQPQETQYF.

This clonotype was seen repeatedly, ten times or more. CDR3 protein: CASSKGAGVTGELFF. The CDR3 DNA reads as TGTGCCAGTAGTAAAGGGGCGGGAGTCACCGGGGAGCTGTTTTTT. The chain combines TRBV19 with TRBJ2-2; 7 bases are a match to TRBD2. Per the germline V gene, CDR1 is LNHDA and CDR2 is SQIVND (reference sequence). Trimming at V came to 4 bases and at J to 4 bases, leaving 6 bases not matched to a gene. CDR3 length equals 15 residues. The variable domain in full, with the rest retrieved from reference TRBV19 and TRBJ2-2, is DGGITQSPKYLFRKEGQNVTLSCEQNLNHDAMYWYRQDPGQGLRLIYYSQIVNDFQKGDIAEGYSVSREKKESFPLTVTSAQKNPTAFYLCASSKGAGVTGELFFGEGSRLTVL.

The rearrangement joins TRBV24-1 to TRBJ2-5; D gene uncertain. The CDR3 extends over 15 amino acids. Per the germline V gene, CDR1 is KGHDR and CDR2 is SFDVKD. V shed 5 bases and J shed 3 bases, with 15 bases lying between them. In DNA, the CDR3 is TGTGCCACCAGTGGGCGAGACGGTGCCGAAGAGACCCAGTACTTC. Amino acid sequence: CATSGRDGAEETQYF.

As regards this clonotype: Because the CDR3's place on the DNA is in doubt, the DNA is left out and the CDR3 is given as listed by TCRdb. The chain joins TRBV14 to TRBJ1-5. Both ends counted, the CDR3 spans 18 residues. Germline assignment: CDR1 SGHDN and CDR2 FVKESK. CDR3 sequence reads: CASSIYLCSVGRPQPQHF.

The chain links TRBV5-1 to TRBJ1-3; D gene ambiguous. V lost 0 bases and J lost 4, with 11 bases in between. Germline V lookup: CDR1 SGHRS, CDR2 YFSETQ. This CDR3 comprises 15 residues. Written as DNA, the CDR3 is TGCGCCAGCAGCTTGGGACTAGCGGGGGGAAACACCATATATTTT. It translates to CASSLGLAGGNTIYF.